Following are 6 T cell receptor beta chains from one sample sequenced in a study of shared clonotypes between healthy human individuals. Naivety among CD8 cells was defined by CD45RO negativity and positive CCR7 selection, thereby excluding terminally differentiated effector memory CD45RA+ cells. Only in-frame clones appear in the TCRdb table, and some are missing; sequencing was by immunoSEQ multiplex PCR. The data show 550,000 to 750,000 clones, roughly nine tenths seen once. Sequencing was performed on naive CD8+ T cells sorted from blood. Receptors originate from a young man in good health.

The J gene is TRBJ2-1, the V gene TRBV7-9; TRBD1 or TRBD2 may be the D gene (6 bases each). V was trimmed by 5 bases and J by 5 bases, leaving 19 bases between them. In germline, CDR1 is SEHNR, CDR2 FQNEAQ (reference sequence). CDR3 size: 16 residues. CDR3 DNA: TGTGCCAGCAGCCTCACCCGGGGGCGGAGGGACAATGAGCAGTTCTTC. This translates into CASSLTRGRRDNEQFF.

The chain couples TRBV7-9 to TRBJ2-5; D might be TRBD1 or TRBD2, each matching 5 bases. Trimming cost V 0 bases and J 1 base, with 6 bases left between them. The CDR3 contains 14 residues. The germline V gene has CDR1 SEHNR and CDR2 FQNEAQ (reference sequence). The CDR3 region is CASSLAGVQETQYF. The CDR3 coding sequence is TGTGCCAGCAGCTTAGCGGGGGTCCAAGAGACCCAGTACTTC.

The chain couples TRBV14 to TRBJ2-1; 10 bases map to TRBD2. This CDR3 contains 16 residues. Germline V lookup: CDR1 SGHDN, CDR2 FVKESK. V shed 1 base and J 4 bases; nucleotides not matched to a gene: 4. CDR3 protein: CASSQVLAGIYNEQFF. The CDR3 coding sequence is TGTGCCAGCAGCCAAGTACTAGCGGGGATATACAATGAGCAGTTCTTC.

The V gene is TRBV7-3, the J gene TRBJ2-1; a weak D match, TRBD2 (5 bases). The CDR3 consists of 13 residues. The germline CDR1 and CDR2 sequences are SGHTA and FQGTGA. Trimming left V 5 bases short and J 7 bases short, with 12 bases between. CDR3 nucleotides: TGTGCCAGCAGCCCCGGGGTGGGTAATGAGCAGTTCTTC. Translating gives CASSPGVGNEQFF.

The V call is TRBV13, the J call TRBJ2-3, with 7 positions matching TRBD1. Germline loops: CDR1 PRHDT, CDR2 FYEKMQ (reference sequence). The CDR3 runs 13 residues. With 5 bases clipped from V and 6 bases from J, the junction kept 5 bases outside the gene matches. CDR3 loop: CASSRDSSDTQYF. CDR3 DNA: TGTGCCAGCAGCCGGGACAGTTCCGATACGCAGTATTTT.

J is TRBJ1-5 and V is TRBV5-8, with 7 bases identical to TRBD1. V trimming: 4 bases; J trimming: 2 bases; junction bases outside the gene matches: 6. The CDR3 covers 15 residues. CDR1 and CDR2 from the germline V gene are SGHTS and YDEGEE. This CDR3 is CASSTGVSGNQPQHF. The CDR3 region has the DNA TGTGCCAGCAGCACAGGGGTATCTGGCAATCAGCCCCAGCATTTT. The full variable domain, in which reference TRBV5-8 and TRBJ1-5 provide the parts outside the CDR3, is EAGVTQSPTHLIKTRGQQATLRCSPISGHTSVYWYQQALGLGLQFLLWYDEGEERNRGNFPPRFSGRQFPNYSSELNVNALELEDSALYLCASSTGVSGNQPQHFGDGTRLSIL.